This section outlines one T cell receptor (beta chain) sequence together with its context. Its antigen is unknown. The sample originates from a study of OX40 agonist ivuxolimab in advanced cancers. Study results and limitations: Still undetermined is the antigen specificity of the expanded peripheral T cells.

The data were produced by immunoSEQ multiplex PCR, yet TCRdb's version contains in-frame clones alone and is incomplete. The table has around 56,000 clones, approximately 83% seen once. With 4 bases clipped from V and 0 bases from J, the junction kept 8 bases outside the gene matches. This CDR3 comprises 16 residues. Looked up from germline, CDR1 is SGHTA and CDR2 is FQGNSA. The chain joins TRBV7-2 to TRBJ1-2; 7 nucleotides align to TRBD1. The sequence was collected from an adult with an advanced solid tumor such as melanoma, head and neck, liver or kidney cancer. This specimen was CD4+ or CD8+ T cells sorted from blood, taken in a trial of the OX40 agonist ivuxolimab. In nucleotides, the CDR3 is TGTGCCAGCAGCTCACAGGGGCCATTAGCTAACTATGGCTACACCTTC. It codes for CASSSQGPLANYGYTF.